This T cell receptor beta chain derives from a study of cytomegalovirus exposure and HLA in healthy donors. Study-level results: According to a later analysis, donors in an Asian-associated ancestry cluster reportedly had fewer N-insertions than the approximately 620-donor mean.

Nominally healthy donors provided the samples, though records likely missed some immune exposures. Both 60 Vbeta primers and 13 Jbeta primers went into the PCR. The table came from immunoSEQ multiplex PCR; TCRdb's copy has only in-frame clones and leaves some out. The repertoire consists of about 140,000 clones, with roughly 75% occurring once and the leading ten covering around 7%. CDR1 and CDR2 from the germline V gene are SNHLY and FYNNEI. The CDR3 runs 20 residues. V was clipped by 6 bases and J by 5 bases; unmatched bases: 26. Turning to this clone: The antigen is not known.

This sequence joins TRBV2 and TRBJ2-3; 7 positions match TRBD1. The sample taken for sequencing was PBMCs. This sequence originates from a man aged 40-55 years in good health and CMV-seropositive. The chain's CDR3 is CASRRPPFGPSGGGGDTQYF. The CDR3 bases are TGTGCCAGCAGGCGACCTCCCTTCGGGCCCTCAGGGGGTGGTGGAGATACGCAGTATTTT.